Following are 15 T cell receptor beta chains from one sample sequenced in a study of Graves' ophthalmopathy and Graves' hyperthyroidism. TCR beta CDR3 amplification used RNA transcripts. A first-round RT-PCR used HTBI primers, followed by a second-round multiplex PCR. TCRdb called the multiplex PCR reads again in MiXCR, with one record for every CDR3 protein. This sample has about 700,000 distinct CDR3 sequences; under 50% occur once, and the top ten carry 3.3%. The sample comprised peripheral blood. These receptors originate from an adult man with Graves' ophthalmopathy.

At least ten counts were recorded for this clonotype. J is TRBJ2-2 and V is TRBV7-9, with TRBD1 matching over 11 bases. V was clipped by 4 bases and J by 6 bases; unmatched bases: 4. Germline CDR1 SEHNR, CDR2 FQNEAQ (reference sequence). This CDR3 region has 15 residues. For the CDR3, the DNA is TGTGCCAGCAGCTGGCCGGGACAGGGGGCCGGGGAGCTGTTTTTT. Its protein product is CASSWPGQGAGELFF. The whole variable domain, remainder taken from reference TRBV7-9 and TRBJ2-2, is DTGVSQNPRHKITKRGQNVTFRCDPISEHNRLYWYRQTLGQGPEFLTYFQNEAQLEKSRLLSDRFSAERPKGSFSTLEIQRTEQGDSAMYLCASSWPGQGAGELFFGEGSRLTVL.

The sample holds many counts of this clonotype. The V and J genes are TRBV29-1 and TRBJ1-1; weak D call: TRBD1 (5 bases). Trimming removed 7 bases from V and 3 bases from J, with 12 bases in between. Germline CDR1 and CDR2: SQVTM and ANQGSEA. There are 12 residues in the CDR3. This chain's CDR3 is CSGGGGDTEAFF. CDR3 in DNA: TGCAGCGGGGGCGGGGGGGACACTGAAGCTTTCTTT.

Turning to this clonotype: A much larger clone is a single base away; this may be a read error. The chain joins TRBV29-1 to TRBJ2-7; 7 nucleotides agree with TRBD2. The germline gives CDR1 SQVTM, CDR2 ANQGSEA. V lost 2 bases and J lost 9; bases outside the gene matches: 10. The CDR3 consists of 13 residues. CDR3 DNA sequence: TGCAGCGTTGAAACCGGGGGAGGGCTAGGGCAGTACTTC. Its translation: CSVETGGGLGQYF.

This clonotype was picked up a small number of times. The chain couples TRBV7-9 to TRBJ1-4; D is uncertain. Germline V gene lookup returns CDR1 SEHNR and CDR2 FQNEAQ (reference sequence). V lost 0 bases, J lost 0 bases, and 11 bases lay in between. CDR3 length: 17 residues. CDR3 loop: CASSLAHPGATNEKLFF. Here the CDR3 DNA reads TGTGCCAGCAGCTTAGCGCATCCAGGAGCAACTAATGAAAAACTGTTTTTT.

A remark on this clonotype: This may be a read error: a much more frequent sequence differs by one nucleotide. This is likely a read error, given that the CDR3 carries no conserved phenylalanine or tryptophan at its end. CDR3: CASSPTRTTAETQYS. The CDR3, as DNA: TGTGCCAGCAGCCCAACCCGGACCACGGCAGAGACCCAGTACTCC. The chain combines TRBV13 with TRBJ2-5; no definite D call. Trimming took 5 bases from V and 4 from J, leaving 17 bases between them. Germline V gene data show CDR1 as PRHDT and CDR2 as FYEKMQ (reference sequence). This CDR3 has 15 amino acids.

A remark on this clonotype: A much larger clone lies one base from this, so it may be a read error. The chain carries TRBV5-1 and TRBJ1-2; no clear D gene. From germline, CDR1 is SGHRS and CDR2 YFSETQ. The CDR3 contains 12 residues. CDR3 nucleotides: TGCGCCAGCAGCTTGGTGGGAGATGGCCACACCTTC. Its protein product is CASSLVGDGHTF.

The V and J genes are TRBV29-1 and TRBJ2-7; D may match TRBD1 or TRBD2 (5 bases each). Trimming left V 3 bases short and J 7 bases short, with 13 bases between. The CDR3 consists of 12 residues. Germline V gene data show CDR1 as SQVTM and CDR2 as ANQGSEA. CDR3 DNA: TGCAGCGTTGACCACCAGGGAGAAGAGCAGTACTTC. It encodes CSVDHQGEEQYF.

This clonotype was seen only a few times. The chain uses TRBV20-1 and TRBJ1-1, with D possibly being TRBD1 (6 bases). Deletions cut 0 bases from V and 10 bases from J, with 15 bases between. The CDR3 is 13 amino acids. Germline V gene lookup returns CDR1 DFQATT and CDR2 SNEGSKA (reference sequence). This chain's CDR3 is CSAREDSRVGAFF. CDR3 DNA: TGCAGTGCTAGAGAGGACAGCCGGGTGGGAGCTTTCTTT.

Note on this clonotype: An end of the junction differs from the germline gene, which may be a read error. The rearrangement uses TRBV20-1 and TRBJ2-7; 12 bases fit TRBD2. The germline V gene encodes CDR1 DFQATT and CDR2 SNEGSKA (reference sequence). The CDR3 consists of 14 residues. CDR3 coding DNA: TGCAGTGCTAGTGGACTAGCGGGACTCGACGAGCAGAACTTC. It yields the protein CSASGLAGLDEQNF.

To note about this clonotype: Sequence at one end of the junction differs from germline and may be a read error. The chain is built from TRBV7-6 and TRBJ1-1; D remains ambiguous. This CDR3 spans 13 amino acids. Looked up from germline, CDR1 is SGHVS and CDR2 is FNYEAQ. This CDR3 reads CAGSLFSTGEAFF. As DNA, the CDR3 is TGTGCCGGCAGCTTATTCTCCACCGGTGAAGCTTTCTTT. The full variable domain, with the rest looked up from reference TRBV7-6 and TRBJ1-1, is GAGVSQSPRYKVTKRGQDVALRCDPISGHVSLYWYRQALGQGPEFLTYFNYEAQQDKSGLPNDRFSAERPEGSISTLTIQRTEQRDSAMYRCAGSLFSTGEAFFGQGTRLTVV.

The V and J genes are TRBV7-9 and TRBJ2-7; D perhaps matches TRBD2 (6 bases). Trimming pared 11 bases from V and 6 bases from J, leaving 17 bases between. In germline, CDR1 is SEHNR, CDR2 FQNEAQ (reference sequence). The length of the CDR3 is 12 residues. The CDR3 DNA reads TGTGCCCTCACCGGGGGAGTAGGCGAGCAGTACTTC. Its protein is CALTGGVGEQYF.

This chain connects TRBV6-4 to TRBJ2-5; tentatively, D is TRBD1 or TRBD2 (5 bases each). The CDR3 covers 17 residues. The germline V and J ends were trimmed by 11 bases and 3 bases, with 28 bases remaining between them. Germline assignment: CDR1 MRHNA and CDR2 SNTAGT. The CDR3 spells CAAHPTEGEGYEETQYF. In DNA, the CDR3 is TGTGCCGCCCACCCGACAGAGGGTGAGGGATATGAAGAGACCCAGTACTTC.

The chain combines TRBV4-3 with TRBJ1-6, with 7 positions matching TRBD1. This CDR3 is 18 amino acids long. The V gene's germline CDR1 is LGHNA and CDR2 YSLEER. J gave up 0 bases and V 4 bases, and 9 bases lay outside the gene matches. This CDR3 reads CASSLGQVLPSYNSPLHF. DNA for the CDR3: TGCGCCAGCAGCCTTGGACAGGTCCTTCCCTCCTATAATTCACCCCTCCACTTT.

This clonotype has at least ten counts. The V gene is TRBV5-1, the J gene TRBJ1-2, with TRBD1 matching over 7 bases. CDR3 length: 16 residues. With V trimmed by 0 bases and J by 8 bases, 13 bases remained unmatched. Looked up from germline, CDR1 is SGHRS and CDR2 is YFSETQ. The CDR3 bases are TGCGCCAGCAGCTTGGCCGGGACAGCGTCCTGGGTAGGCTACACCTTC. Translation gives CASSLAGTASWVGYTF.

This clonotype turned up a few times. Here the CDR3 DNA reads TGTGCCAGCAGCTTACAGACACAGGGGCCGCGCTACGAGCAGTACTTC. This codes for CASSLQTQGPRYEQYF. The chain uses TRBV7-2 and TRBJ2-7, with TRBD1 matching 7 bases. The V gene's germline CDR1 is SGHTA and CDR2 FQGNSA. V gave up 2 bases and J gave up 3 bases; unmatched junction bases: 10. This CDR3 is built from 16 residues.